The sequence of this T cell receptor (beta chain) was determined in a study of T cells in Graves' hyperthyroidism and ophthalmopathy. Patients with uncontrolled infections, other autoimmune diseases, pregnancy or lactation were excluded. The CDR3 is made up of 16 amino acids. V was shortened by 6 bases and J by 0 bases, with 15 bases between the two germline ends. This clonotype was counted only a few times. Amplification of TCR beta CDR3 regions used RNA as the template. Primed by the HTBI set, a first-round RT-PCR was run on the TCR CDR3. TCRdb reanalysed the multiplex PCR reads using MiXCR and keeps one entry per CDR3 protein. Counted here are roughly 400,000 distinct CDR3 sequences, more than 15% occurring once; the ten biggest clones make up roughly a quarter.

Sequencing was carried out using blood. This chain links TRBV12-3 or TRBV12-4 with TRBJ2-1; D may be TRBD2 (6 bases). The clonotype was recovered from a woman under 30 with Graves' hyperthyroidism that later progressed to Graves' ophthalmopathy. CDR3 bases: TGTGCCAGCAGCCTACGGGACTGGAGCTCCTACAATGAGCAGTTCTTC. It specifies CASSLRDWSSYNEQFF.